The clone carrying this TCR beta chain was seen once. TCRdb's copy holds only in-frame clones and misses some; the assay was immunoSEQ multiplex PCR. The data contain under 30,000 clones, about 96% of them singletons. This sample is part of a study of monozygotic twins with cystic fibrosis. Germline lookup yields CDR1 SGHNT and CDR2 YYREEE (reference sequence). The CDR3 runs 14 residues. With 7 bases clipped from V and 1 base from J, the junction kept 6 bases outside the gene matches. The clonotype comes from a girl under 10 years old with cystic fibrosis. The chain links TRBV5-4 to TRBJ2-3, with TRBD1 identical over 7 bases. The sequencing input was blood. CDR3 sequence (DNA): TGTGCCAGCGGTACAGGGGCGGGCACAGATACGCAGTATTTT. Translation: CASGTGAGTDTQYF.